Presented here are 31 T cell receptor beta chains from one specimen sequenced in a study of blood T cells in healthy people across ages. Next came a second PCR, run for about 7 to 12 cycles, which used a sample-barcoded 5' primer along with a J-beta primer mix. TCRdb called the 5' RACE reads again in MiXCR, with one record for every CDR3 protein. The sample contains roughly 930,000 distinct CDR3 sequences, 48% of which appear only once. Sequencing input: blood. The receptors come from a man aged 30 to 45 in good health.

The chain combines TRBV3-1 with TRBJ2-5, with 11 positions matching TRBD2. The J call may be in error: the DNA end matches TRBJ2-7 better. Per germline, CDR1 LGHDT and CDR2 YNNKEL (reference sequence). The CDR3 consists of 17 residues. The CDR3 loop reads CASSPNLRLAGRAEQYF. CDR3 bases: TGTGCCAGCAGCCCGAACTTAAGACTAGCGGGGCGGGCCGAGCAGTACTTC.

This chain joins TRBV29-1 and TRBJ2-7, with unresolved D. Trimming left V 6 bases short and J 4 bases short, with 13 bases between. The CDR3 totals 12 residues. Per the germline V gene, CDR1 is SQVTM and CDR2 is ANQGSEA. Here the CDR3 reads CSVRHSPYEQYF. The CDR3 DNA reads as TGCAGCGTAAGACATTCTCCTTACGAGCAGTACTTC.

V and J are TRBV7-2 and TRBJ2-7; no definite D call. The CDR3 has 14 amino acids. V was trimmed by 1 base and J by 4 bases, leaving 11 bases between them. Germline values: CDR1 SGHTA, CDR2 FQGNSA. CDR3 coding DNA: TGTGCCAGCAGCTTAGAGTTAGGACCGTACGAGCAGTACTTC. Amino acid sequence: CASSLELGPYEQYF. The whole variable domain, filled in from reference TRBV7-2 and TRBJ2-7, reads GAGVSQSPSNKVTEKGKDVELRCDPISGHTALYWYRQSLGQGLEFLIYFQGNSAPDKSGLPSDRFSAERTGGSVSTLTIQRTQQEDSAVYLCASSLELGPYEQYFGPGTRLTVT.

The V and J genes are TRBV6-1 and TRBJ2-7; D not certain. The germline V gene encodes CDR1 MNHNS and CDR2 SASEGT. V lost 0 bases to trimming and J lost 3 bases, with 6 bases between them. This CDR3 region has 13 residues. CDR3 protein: CASSEATVYEQYF. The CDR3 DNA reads TGTGCCAGCAGTGAAGCCACAGTCTACGAGCAGTACTTC.

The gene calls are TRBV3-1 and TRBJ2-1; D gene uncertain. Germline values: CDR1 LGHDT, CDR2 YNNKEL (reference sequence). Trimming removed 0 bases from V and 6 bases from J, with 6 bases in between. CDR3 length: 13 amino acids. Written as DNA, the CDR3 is TGTGCCAGCAGCCAAGATTTTGGCAATGAGCAGTTCTTC. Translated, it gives CASSQDFGNEQFF.

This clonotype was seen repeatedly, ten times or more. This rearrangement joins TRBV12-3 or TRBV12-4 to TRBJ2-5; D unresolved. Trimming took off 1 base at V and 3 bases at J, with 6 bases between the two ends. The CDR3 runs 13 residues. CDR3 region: CASSLGRKETQYF. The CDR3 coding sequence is TGTGCCAGCAGTTTAGGGCGGAAAGAGACCCAGTACTTC.

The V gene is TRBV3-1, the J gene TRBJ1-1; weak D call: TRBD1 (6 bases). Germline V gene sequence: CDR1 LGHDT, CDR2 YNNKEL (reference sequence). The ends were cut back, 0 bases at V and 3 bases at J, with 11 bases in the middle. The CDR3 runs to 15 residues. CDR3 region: CASSQEWGAYTEAFF. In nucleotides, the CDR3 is TGTGCCAGCAGCCAAGAGTGGGGGGCGTACACTGAAGCTTTCTTT.

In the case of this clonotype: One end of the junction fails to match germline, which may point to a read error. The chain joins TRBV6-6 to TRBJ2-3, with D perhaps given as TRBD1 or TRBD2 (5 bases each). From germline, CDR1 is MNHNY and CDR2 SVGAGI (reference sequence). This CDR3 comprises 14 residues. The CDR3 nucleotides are TGTGCCTGCACCCACGGGGCCAACACAGATACACAGTATTTT. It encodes CACTHGANTDTQYF.

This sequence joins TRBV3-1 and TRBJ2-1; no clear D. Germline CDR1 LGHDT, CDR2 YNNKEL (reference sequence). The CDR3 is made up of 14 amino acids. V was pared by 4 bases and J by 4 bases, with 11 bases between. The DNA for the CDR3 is TGTGCCAGCAGCCTCAGGACCAGATACAATGAGCAGTTCTTC. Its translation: CASSLRTRYNEQFF.

In nucleotides, the CDR3 is TGTGCCAGCAGTTACGGCTTTGGGGAAATTGGGGATGAGCAGTTCTTC. It translates to CASSYGFGEIGDEQFF. The chain uses TRBV11-2 and TRBJ2-1, with no clear D. Per the germline V gene, CDR1 is SGHAT and CDR2 is FQNNGV. CDR3 length: 16 amino acids. V lost 6 bases and J lost 8, with 23 bases in between.

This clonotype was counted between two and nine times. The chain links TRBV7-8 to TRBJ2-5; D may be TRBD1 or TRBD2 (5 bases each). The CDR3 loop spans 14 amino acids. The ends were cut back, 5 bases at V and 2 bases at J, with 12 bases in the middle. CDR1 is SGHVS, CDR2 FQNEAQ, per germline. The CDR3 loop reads CASSRDRDQETQYF. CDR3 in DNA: TGTGCCAGCAGCCGGGACCGAGATCAAGAGACCCAGTACTTC.

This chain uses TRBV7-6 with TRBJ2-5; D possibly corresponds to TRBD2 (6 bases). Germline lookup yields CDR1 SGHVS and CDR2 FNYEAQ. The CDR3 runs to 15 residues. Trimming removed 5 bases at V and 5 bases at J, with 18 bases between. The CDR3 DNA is TGTGCCAGCAGCCCCAATGGGGCCGGAGGGGAGACCCAGTACTTC. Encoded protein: CASSPNGAGGETQYF.

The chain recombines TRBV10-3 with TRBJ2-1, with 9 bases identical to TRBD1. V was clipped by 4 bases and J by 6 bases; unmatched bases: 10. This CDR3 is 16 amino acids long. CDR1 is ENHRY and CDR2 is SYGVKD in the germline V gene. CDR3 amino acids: CAISGGTGTASNEQFF. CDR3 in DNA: TGTGCCATCAGTGGGGGGACAGGGACGGCCAGCAATGAGCAGTTCTTC.

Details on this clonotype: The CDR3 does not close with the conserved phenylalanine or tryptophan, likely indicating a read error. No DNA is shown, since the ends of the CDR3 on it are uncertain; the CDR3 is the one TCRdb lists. CDR3 protein: CASSIGQGVDGYTFG. The rearrangement joins TRBV5-1 to TRBJ1-2; the D segment call TRBD1 is taken from the table without a DNA check. Per the germline V gene, CDR1 is SGHRS and CDR2 is YFSETQ. The length of the CDR3 is 15 amino acids, counting both ends.

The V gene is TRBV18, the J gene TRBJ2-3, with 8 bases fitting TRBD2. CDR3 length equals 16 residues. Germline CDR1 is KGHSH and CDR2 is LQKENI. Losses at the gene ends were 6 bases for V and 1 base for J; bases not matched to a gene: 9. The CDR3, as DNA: TGTGCCAGCTCCCTCACAAAAGCGGGGGGCACAGATACGCAGTATTTT. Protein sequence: CASSLTKAGGTDTQYF.

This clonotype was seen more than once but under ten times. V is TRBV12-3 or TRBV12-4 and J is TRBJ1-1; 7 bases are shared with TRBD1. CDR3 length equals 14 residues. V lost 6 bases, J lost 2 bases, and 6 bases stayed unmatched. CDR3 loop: CASRTGTVNTEAFF. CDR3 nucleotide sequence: TGTGCCAGCAGGACCGGGACAGTCAACACTGAAGCTTTCTTT.

CDR3 sequence: CASSFPGRTGELFF. In nucleotides, the CDR3 is TGTGCCAGCAGCTTTCCCGGGCGGACCGGGGAGCTGTTTTTT. The rearrangement joins TRBV7-9 to TRBJ2-2; D not resolved. V was clipped by 3 bases and J by 5 bases, with 10 bases between them. CDR1 is SEHNR and CDR2 is FQNEAQ in the germline V gene (reference sequence). This CDR3 has 14 residues.

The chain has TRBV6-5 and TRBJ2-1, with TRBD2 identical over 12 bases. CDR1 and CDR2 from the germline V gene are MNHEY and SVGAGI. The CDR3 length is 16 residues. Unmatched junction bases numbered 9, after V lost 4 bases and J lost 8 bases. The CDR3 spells CASSLLAGGPNDEQFF. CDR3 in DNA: TGTGCCAGCAGTTTGCTAGCGGGGGGGCCGAACGATGAGCAGTTCTTC.

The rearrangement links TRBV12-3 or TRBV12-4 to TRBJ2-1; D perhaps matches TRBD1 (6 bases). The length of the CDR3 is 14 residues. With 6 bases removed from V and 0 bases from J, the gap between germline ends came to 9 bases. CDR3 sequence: CASRMDSSYNEQFF. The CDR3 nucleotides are TGTGCCAGCAGAATGGACAGCTCCTACAATGAGCAGTTCTTC.

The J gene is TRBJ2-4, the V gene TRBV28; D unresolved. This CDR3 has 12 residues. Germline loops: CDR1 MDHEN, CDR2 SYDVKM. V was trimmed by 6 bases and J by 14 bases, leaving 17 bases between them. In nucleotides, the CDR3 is TGTGCCAGCAGCATGACAAGGAACCTGAAGTACTTC. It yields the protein CASSMTRNLKYF.

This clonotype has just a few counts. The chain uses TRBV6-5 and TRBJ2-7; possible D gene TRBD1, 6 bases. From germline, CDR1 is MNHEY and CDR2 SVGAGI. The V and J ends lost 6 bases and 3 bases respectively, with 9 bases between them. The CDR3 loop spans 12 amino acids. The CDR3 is CASRRTVYEQYF. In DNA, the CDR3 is TGTGCCAGCAGACGGACAGTCTACGAGCAGTACTTC.

The CDR3: CASSFSGTYNEQFF. The CDR3 DNA reads as TGTGCCAGCAGCTTTAGCGGGACATACAATGAGCAGTTCTTC. The chain employs TRBV7-8 and TRBJ2-1; TRBD2 matches at 8 bases. Losses at the gene ends were 3 bases for V and 4 bases for J; bases not matched to a gene: 2. CDR3 length: 14 residues. CDR1 is SGHVS and CDR2 is FQNEAQ in the germline V gene.

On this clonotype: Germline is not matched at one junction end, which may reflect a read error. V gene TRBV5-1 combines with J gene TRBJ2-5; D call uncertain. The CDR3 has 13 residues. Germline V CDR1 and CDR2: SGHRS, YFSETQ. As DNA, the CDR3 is TGCGCCAGCAGCTACGTCAGTCGTCAGACCCGGTACTTC. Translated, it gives CASSYVSRQTRYF.

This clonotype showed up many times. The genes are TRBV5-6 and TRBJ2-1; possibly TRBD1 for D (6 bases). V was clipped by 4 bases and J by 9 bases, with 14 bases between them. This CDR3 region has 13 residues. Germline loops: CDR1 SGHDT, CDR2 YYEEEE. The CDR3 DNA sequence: TGTGCCAGCAGCGTACCAACAGGGTCTGAGCAGTTCTTC. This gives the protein CASSVPTGSEQFF.

DNA of the CDR3: TGTGCCAGCAGCCAAGGTCAAGGGTTAGCCAAAAACATTCAGTACTTC. Amino acid sequence: CASSQGQGLAKNIQYF. The gene calls are TRBV3-1 and TRBJ2-4; D is ambiguous. The CDR3 extends over 16 amino acids. The V end was cut by 1 base, the J end by 0 bases, with 10 bases between. In germline, CDR1 is LGHDT, CDR2 YNNKEL (reference sequence).

This CDR3 reads CASSQEIRQYF. The CDR3 DNA sequence: TGTGCCAGCAGCCAAGAAATAAGGCAGTACTTC. The rearrangement links TRBV3-1 to TRBJ2-7, with D unresolved. V was pared by 0 bases and J by 9 bases, with 6 bases between. The germline V gene has CDR1 LGHDT and CDR2 YNNKEL (reference sequence). The CDR3 has 11 amino acids.

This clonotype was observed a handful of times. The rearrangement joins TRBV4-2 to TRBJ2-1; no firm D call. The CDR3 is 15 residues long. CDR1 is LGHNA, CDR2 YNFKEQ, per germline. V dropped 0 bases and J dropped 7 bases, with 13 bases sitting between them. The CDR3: CASSQDFRVVNEQFF. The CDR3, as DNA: TGTGCCAGCAGCCAAGACTTCCGGGTGGTAAATGAGCAGTTCTTC.

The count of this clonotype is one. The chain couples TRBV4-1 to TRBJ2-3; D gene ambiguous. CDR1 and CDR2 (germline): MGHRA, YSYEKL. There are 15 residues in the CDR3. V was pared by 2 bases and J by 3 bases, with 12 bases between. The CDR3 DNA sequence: TGCGCCAGCAGCCAACTAGACGCGGCTACAGATACGCAGTATTTT. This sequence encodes CASSQLDAATDTQYF.

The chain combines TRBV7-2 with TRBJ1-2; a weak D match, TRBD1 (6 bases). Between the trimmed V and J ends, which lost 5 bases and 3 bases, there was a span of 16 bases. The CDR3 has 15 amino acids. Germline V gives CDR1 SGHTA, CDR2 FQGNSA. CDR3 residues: CASSQGQPADYGYTF. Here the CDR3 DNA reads TGTGCCAGCAGCCAAGGACAGCCGGCGGACTATGGCTACACCTTC.

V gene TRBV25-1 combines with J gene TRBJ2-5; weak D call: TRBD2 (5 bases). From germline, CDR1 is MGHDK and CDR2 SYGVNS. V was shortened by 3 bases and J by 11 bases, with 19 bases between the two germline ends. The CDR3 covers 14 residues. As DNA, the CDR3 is TGTGCCAGCAGTGACTTCGCAGACTACAATGAGCAGTACTTC. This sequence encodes CASSDFADYNEQYF.

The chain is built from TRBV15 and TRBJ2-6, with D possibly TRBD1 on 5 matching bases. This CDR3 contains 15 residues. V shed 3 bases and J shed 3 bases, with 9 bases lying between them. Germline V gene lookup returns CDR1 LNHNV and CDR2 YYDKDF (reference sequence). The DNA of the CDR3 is TGTGCCACCAGCAGCTGGACAAGTGGGGCCAACGTCCTGACTTTC. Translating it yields CATSSWTSGANVLTF.